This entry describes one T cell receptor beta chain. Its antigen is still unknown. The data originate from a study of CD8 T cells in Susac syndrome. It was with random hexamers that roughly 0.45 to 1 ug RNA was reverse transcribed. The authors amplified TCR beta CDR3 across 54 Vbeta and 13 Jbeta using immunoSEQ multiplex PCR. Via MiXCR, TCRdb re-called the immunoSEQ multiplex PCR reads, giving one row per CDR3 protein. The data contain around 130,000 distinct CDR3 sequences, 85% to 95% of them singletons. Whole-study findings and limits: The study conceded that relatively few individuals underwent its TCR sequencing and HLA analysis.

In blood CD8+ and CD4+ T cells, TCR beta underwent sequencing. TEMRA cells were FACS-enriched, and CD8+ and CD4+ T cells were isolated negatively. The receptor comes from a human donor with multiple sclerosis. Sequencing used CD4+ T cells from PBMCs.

The CDR3 is CASSPDPNYGYTF. Here the CDR3 DNA reads TGTGCCAGCAGCCCCGACCCTAACTATGGCTACACCTTC. V gene TRBV9 combines with J gene TRBJ1-2, with unresolved D. Germline CDR1 is SGDLS and CDR2 is YYNGEE. Trimming left V 4 bases short and J 0 bases short, with 7 bases between. This CDR3 is 13 amino acids long.